This T cell receptor (beta chain) was documented in a study of T cells in Graves' hyperthyroidism and ophthalmopathy. The count of this clonotype is one. Antigen unknown. The CDR3 sequence is 13 residues long. V was pared by 2 bases and J by 1 base, with 5 bases between. Amplified TCR beta CDR3 regions derived from RNA transcripts. The HTBI primer set was used in a first-round RT-PCR of the TCR CDR3. TCRdb redid the calling of the multiplex PCR reads with MiXCR, one entry per CDR3 protein. The sample records a few hundred thousand distinct CDR3 sequences, about 13% being singletons. Disease lasting under 3 months, a NOSPECS grade of at least 4, and a Clinical Activity Score of at least 3 were features of the ophthalmopathy patients. Broader study findings: The blood repertoire included most of the expanded thyroid clonotypes above 0.001.

The TCR comes from a woman aged 35 to 49 with Graves' ophthalmopathy. J is TRBJ1-1 and V is TRBV12-3 or TRBV12-4; D is unclear. Sequenced material: blood. The CDR3 bases are TGTGCCAGCAGTTTACCAGCGAACACTGAAGCTTTCTTT. It codes for CASSLPANTEAFF.